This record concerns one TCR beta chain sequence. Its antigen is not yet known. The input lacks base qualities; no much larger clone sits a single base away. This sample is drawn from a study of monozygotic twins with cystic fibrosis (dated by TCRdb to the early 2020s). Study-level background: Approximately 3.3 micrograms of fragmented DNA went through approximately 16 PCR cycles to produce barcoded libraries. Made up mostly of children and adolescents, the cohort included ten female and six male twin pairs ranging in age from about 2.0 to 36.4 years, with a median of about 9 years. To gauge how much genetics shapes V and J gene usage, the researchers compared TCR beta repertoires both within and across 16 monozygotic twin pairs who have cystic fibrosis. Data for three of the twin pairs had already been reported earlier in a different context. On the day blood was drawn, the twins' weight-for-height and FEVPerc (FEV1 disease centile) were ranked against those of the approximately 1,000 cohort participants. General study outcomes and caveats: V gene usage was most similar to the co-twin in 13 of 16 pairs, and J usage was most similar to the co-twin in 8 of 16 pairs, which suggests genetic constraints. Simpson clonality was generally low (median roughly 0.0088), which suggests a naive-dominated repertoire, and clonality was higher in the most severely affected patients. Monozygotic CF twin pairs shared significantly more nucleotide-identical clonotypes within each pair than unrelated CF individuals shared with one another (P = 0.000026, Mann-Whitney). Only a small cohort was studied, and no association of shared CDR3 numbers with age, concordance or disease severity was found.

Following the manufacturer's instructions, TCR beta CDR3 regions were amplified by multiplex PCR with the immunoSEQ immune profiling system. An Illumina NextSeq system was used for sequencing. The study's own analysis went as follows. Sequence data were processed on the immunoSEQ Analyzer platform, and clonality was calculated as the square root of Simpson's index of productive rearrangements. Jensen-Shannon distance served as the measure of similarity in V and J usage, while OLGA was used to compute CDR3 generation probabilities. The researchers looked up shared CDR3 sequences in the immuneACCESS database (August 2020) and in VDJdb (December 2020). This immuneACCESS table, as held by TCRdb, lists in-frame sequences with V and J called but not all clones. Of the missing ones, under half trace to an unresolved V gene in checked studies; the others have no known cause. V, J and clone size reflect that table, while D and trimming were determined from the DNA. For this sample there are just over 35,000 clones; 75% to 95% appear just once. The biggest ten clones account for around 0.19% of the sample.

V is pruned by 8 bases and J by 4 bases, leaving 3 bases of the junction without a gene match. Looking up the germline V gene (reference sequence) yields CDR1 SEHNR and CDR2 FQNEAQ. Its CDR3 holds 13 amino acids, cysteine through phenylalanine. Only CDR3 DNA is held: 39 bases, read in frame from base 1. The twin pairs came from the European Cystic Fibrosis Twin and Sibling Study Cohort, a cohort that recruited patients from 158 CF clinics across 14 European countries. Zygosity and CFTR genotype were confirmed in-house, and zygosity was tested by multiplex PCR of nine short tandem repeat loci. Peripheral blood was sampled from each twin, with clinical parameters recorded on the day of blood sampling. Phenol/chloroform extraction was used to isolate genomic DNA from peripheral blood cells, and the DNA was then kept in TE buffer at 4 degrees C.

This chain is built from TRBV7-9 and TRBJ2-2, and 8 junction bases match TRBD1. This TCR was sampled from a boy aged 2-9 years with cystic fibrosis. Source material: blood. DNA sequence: TGTGCCAGCCTCGACAGGGGCACCGGGGAGCTGTTTTTT. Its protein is CASLDRGTGELFF.